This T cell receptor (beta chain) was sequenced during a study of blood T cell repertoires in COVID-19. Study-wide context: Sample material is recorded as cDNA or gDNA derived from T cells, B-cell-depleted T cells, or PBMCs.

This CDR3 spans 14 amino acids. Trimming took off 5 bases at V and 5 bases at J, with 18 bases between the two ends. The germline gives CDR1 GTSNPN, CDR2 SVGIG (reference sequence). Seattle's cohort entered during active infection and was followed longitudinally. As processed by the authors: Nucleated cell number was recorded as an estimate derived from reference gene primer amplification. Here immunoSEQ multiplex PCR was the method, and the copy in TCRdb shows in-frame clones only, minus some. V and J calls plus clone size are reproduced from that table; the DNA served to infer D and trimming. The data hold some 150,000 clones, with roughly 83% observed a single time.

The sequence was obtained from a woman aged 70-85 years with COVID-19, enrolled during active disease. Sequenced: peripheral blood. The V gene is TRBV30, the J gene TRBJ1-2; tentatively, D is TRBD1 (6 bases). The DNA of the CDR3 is TGTGCCTGGCAAACAGGGTTCGGGGAGTATGGCTACACCTTC. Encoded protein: CAWQTGFGEYGYTF.